The 12 T cell receptor beta chains given below trace back to one sample, sequenced in a study of T cell changes during pregnancy in multiple sclerosis. The table came from immunoSEQ multiplex PCR; TCRdb's copy has only in-frame clones and leaves some out. The table records 40,000 or so clones, 88% of them present only once. The material sequenced was CD8+ T cells from peripheral blood mononuclear cells, taken in the third trimester of pregnancy. The receptors come from a female donor with multiple sclerosis, enrolled in a pregnancy study.

This chain joins TRBV5-5 and TRBJ1-2, with D hard to call. V lost 1 base and J 6 bases, leaving 13 bases between the germline ends. Germline CDR1 is SGHKS and CDR2 is YYEKEE (reference sequence). The CDR3 is 14 residues long. The CDR3 region is CASSLFFGEDGYTF. CDR3 nucleotides: TGTGCCAGCAGCTTGTTCTTCGGGGAAGATGGCTACACCTTC.

The J gene is TRBJ2-1, the V gene TRBV4-2; D ambiguous. Germline CDR1 is LGHNA and CDR2 is YNFKEQ. Trimming removed 1 base at V and 14 bases at J, with 6 bases between. This CDR3 is 10 amino acids long. The CDR3 spells CASSQVTKFF. The CDR3 nucleotides read TGTGCCAGCAGCCAAGTCACTAAGTTCTTC.

This chain connects TRBV7-6 to TRBJ2-7; 11 bases line up with TRBD2. In germline, CDR1 is SGHVS, CDR2 FNYEAQ. The CDR3 length is 15 residues. After removal of 3 bases from V and 5 bases from J, the junction contained 6 bases not matched to a gene. The DNA for the CDR3 is TGTGCCAGCAGCTTCCTAGCGGGGGGTGTCCACGAGCAGTACTTC. Translating it yields CASSFLAGGVHEQYF.

This clone was observed a handful of times. The chain links TRBV4-3 to TRBJ2-1, with 8 bases identical to TRBD2. Per the germline V gene, CDR1 is LGHNA and CDR2 is YSLEER. Trimming removed 0 bases from V and 3 bases from J; junction bases left unmatched: 4. The CDR3 is 16 residues long. CDR3 residues: CASSQERGAIYNEQFF. For the CDR3, the DNA is TGCGCCAGCAGCCAAGAGCGGGGGGCCATCTACAATGAGCAGTTCTTC.

This chain joins TRBV28 and TRBJ2-2; D possibly corresponds to TRBD2 (5 bases). The CDR3 loop spans 14 amino acids. The ends were cut back, 3 bases at V and 3 bases at J, with 8 bases in the middle. The germline V gene encodes CDR1 MDHEN and CDR2 SYDVKM. The CDR3 loop reads CASSFNGDTGELFF. The CDR3 nucleotides are TGTGCCAGCAGTTTTAACGGGGACACCGGGGAGCTGTTTTTT.

The chain combines TRBV19 with TRBJ2-1, with D tentatively TRBD2 (6 bases). The CDR3 runs 14 residues. V was cut by 7 bases and J by 1 base, with 11 bases left in between. The germline V gene has CDR1 LNHDA and CDR2 SQIVND (reference sequence). The CDR3 protein is CASKGGVSYNEQFF. The DNA for the CDR3 is TGTGCCAGTAAAGGAGGGGTTTCCTACAATGAGCAGTTCTTC.

The chain combines TRBV28 with TRBJ1-6; a weak D match, TRBD1 (5 bases). Germline CDR1 is MDHEN and CDR2 is SYDVKM. Trimming removed 5 bases from V and 3 bases from J, with 17 bases in between. CDR3 length: 17 residues. As DNA, the CDR3 is TGTGCCAGCAGTCTGCTCCCTGTGGGGCTCTATAATTCACCCCTCCACTTT. Protein: CASSLLPVGLYNSPLHF.

J is TRBJ1-4 and V is TRBV5-1; unclear D gene. CDR1 is SGHRS, CDR2 YFSETQ, per germline. The length of the CDR3 is 13 residues. V was cut by 3 bases and J by 8 bases, with 11 bases left in between. The CDR3 nucleotides are TGCGCCAGCAGCTGGAGTGGAAGGGAAAAACTGTTTTTT. Amino acids: CASSWSGREKLFF.

This chain links TRBV4-1 with TRBJ1-1; TRBD1 matches at 7 bases. This CDR3 has 13 amino acids. Germline trimming cut 3 bases from V and 8 bases from J; bases unmatched to any gene: 6. Germline V gene data show CDR1 as MGHRA and CDR2 as YSYEKL. CDR3 sequence: CASSHVGGIEAFF. Written as DNA, the CDR3 is TGCGCCAGCAGCCACGTAGGGGGCATCGAAGCTTTCTTT.

This chain joins TRBV2 and TRBJ1-2; 7 bases are shared with TRBD1. The V segment lost 7 bases and the J segment 3 bases; nucleotides outside the gene matches: 8. Germline V gene lookup returns CDR1 SNHLY and CDR2 FYNNEI. This CDR3 comprises 14 residues. The CDR3 nucleotides read TGTGCCAGCACCGAAGGGGGCGCAGACTATGGCTACACCTTC. It is translated as CASTEGGADYGYTF.

The chain is built from TRBV5-4 and TRBJ1-1, with D maybe TRBD1 (6 bases). CDR3 size: 14 residues. Germline V gene data show CDR1 as SGHNT and CDR2 as YYREEE (reference sequence). Trimming stripped 2 bases from V and 4 bases from J, with 12 bases between. CDR3 sequence (DNA): TGTGCCAGCAGCTTTAAGGGGGGGAGCACTGAAGCTTTCTTT. Its protein product is CASSFKGGSTEAFF.

This clone came up a few times. The chain has TRBV27 and TRBJ1-2, with 9 bases lining up with TRBD1. The germline CDR1 and CDR2 sequences are MNHEY and SMNVEV (reference sequence). CDR3 length equals 15 residues. V trimming: 5 bases; J trimming: 3 bases; junction bases outside the gene matches: 7. The chain's CDR3 is CASSSLGQGDYGYTF. DNA of the CDR3: TGTGCCAGCAGTAGCCTGGGACAGGGTGACTATGGCTACACCTTC.